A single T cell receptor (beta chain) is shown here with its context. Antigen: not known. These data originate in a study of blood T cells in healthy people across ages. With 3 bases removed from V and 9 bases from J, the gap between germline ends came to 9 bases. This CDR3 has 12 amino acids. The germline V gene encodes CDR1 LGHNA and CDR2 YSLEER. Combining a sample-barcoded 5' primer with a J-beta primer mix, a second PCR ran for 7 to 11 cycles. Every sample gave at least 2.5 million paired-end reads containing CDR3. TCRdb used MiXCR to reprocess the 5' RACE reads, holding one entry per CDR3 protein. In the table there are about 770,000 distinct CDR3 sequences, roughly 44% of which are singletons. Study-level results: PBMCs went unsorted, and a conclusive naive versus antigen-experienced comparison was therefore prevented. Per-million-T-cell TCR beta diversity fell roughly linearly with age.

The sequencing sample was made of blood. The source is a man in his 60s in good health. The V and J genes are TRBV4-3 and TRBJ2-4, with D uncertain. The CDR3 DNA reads TGCGCCAGCAGCCATGACTGTGGCATTCAGTACTTC. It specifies CASSHDCGIQYF.